These 28 T cell receptor beta chains came from one sample sequenced in a study of early T cells in non-severe SARS-CoV-2 infection. TCRdb processed the 5' RACE reads anew with MiXCR; each CDR3 protein has one entry. Of about 48,000 distinct CDR3 sequences in the sample, 5.6% were seen once. Sequenced sample: whole blood. These receptors all come from an adult who was a healthcare worker with PCR-confirmed SARS-CoV-2 infection or an uninfected control (not recorded which).

This clonotype was recorded at least ten times. V gene TRBV11-2 combines with J gene TRBJ2-1, with D unresolved. The germline V and J ends were trimmed by 4 bases and 5 bases, with 21 bases remaining between them. CDR3 length: 17 residues. Germline V gives CDR1 SGHAT, CDR2 FQNNGV. The CDR3 DNA reads as TGTGCCAGCAGCTCTCCCCTTTTGAACAGCCTTAACAATGAGCAGTTCTTC. It codes for CASSSPLLNSLNNEQFF.

This clonotype has at least ten counts. The rearrangement links TRBV7-2 to TRBJ1-1; no clear D. The CDR3 has 13 residues. Germline V gene sequence: CDR1 SGHTA, CDR2 FQGNSA. V was pared by 2 bases and J by 1 base, with 5 bases between. The CDR3 coding sequence is TGTGCCAGCAGCTTACGGGGGAACACTGAAGCTTTCTTT. This codes for CASSLRGNTEAFF.

This clonotype has a handful of counts. The V call is TRBV10-2, the J call TRBJ2-1; 15 nucleotides align to TRBD2. CDR1 is WSHSY, CDR2 SAAADI, per germline. After removal of 6 bases from V and 7 bases from J, the junction contained 4 bases not matched to a gene. The CDR3 extends over 15 amino acids. In nucleotides, the CDR3 is TGCGCCAGCAGCCGGACTAGCGGGGGGGCAAATGAGCAGTTCTTC. This encodes CASSRTSGGANEQFF.

This clonotype was seen more than once but under ten times. V and J are TRBV6-5 and TRBJ2-1; 9 bases fit TRBD2. The length of the CDR3 is 16 residues. CDR1 and CDR2 from the germline V gene are MNHEY and SVGAGI. V was clipped by 6 bases and J by 5 bases; unmatched bases: 11. The CDR3 reads CASSLRPAGGNNEQFF. CDR3 nucleotides: TGTGCCAGCAGCCTACGACCAGCGGGGGGTAACAATGAGCAGTTCTTC.

This clonotype was seen repeatedly, ten times or more. CDR3 nucleotides: TGTGCCAGCAGCACGCTAGGGACAGGGTTAAATGAGCAGTTCTTC. It translates to CASSTLGTGLNEQFF. The chain couples TRBV5-5 to TRBJ2-1; 9 bases line up with TRBD1. CDR3 length: 15 amino acids. From germline, CDR1 is SGHKS and CDR2 YYEKEE (reference sequence). The V and J ends lost 4 bases and 7 bases, in that order; junction bases with no gene match: 9.

This clonotype has more than one count but fewer than ten. The rearrangement links TRBV7-6 to TRBJ2-1, with a tentative D call TRBD2 (6 bases). Germline lookup yields CDR1 SGHVS and CDR2 FNYEAQ. V lost 5 bases to trimming and J lost 12 bases, with 20 bases between them. This CDR3 is built from 14 residues. CDR3 protein: CASSLPPPRGGQFF. As DNA, the CDR3 is TGTGCCAGCAGCCTCCCTCCGCCGAGGGGAGGGCAGTTCTTC.

Ten or more counts support this clonotype. The chain links TRBV7-8 to TRBJ2-5; TRBD2 is a possible D gene (6 bases). The CDR3 sequence is 15 residues long. V was clipped by 5 bases and J by 1 base, with 14 bases between them. CDR1 and CDR2 (germline): SGHVS, FQNEAQ. The CDR3 DNA sequence: TGTGCCAGCAGCGCAGTCGGGGGTATCCAAGAGACCCAGTACTTC. Its translation is CASSAVGGIQETQYF.

There are a few counts of this clonotype. The chain couples TRBV10-3 to TRBJ2-1, with 8 bases identical to TRBD1. There are 13 residues in the CDR3. V trimming: 10 bases; J trimming: 3 bases; junction bases outside the gene matches: 5. Germline CDR1 reads ENHRY; CDR2 reads SYGVKD. The CDR3 DNA reads TGTGCCACTCGGACAGGGTTCTACAATGAGCAGTTCTTC. Translation: CATRTGFYNEQFF.

This clonotype came up many times. The rearrangement joins TRBV18 to TRBJ2-2, with 8 bases lining up with TRBD2. From germline, CDR1 is KGHSH and CDR2 LQKENI. The ends lost 5 bases at V and 7 bases at J; junction bases unmatched: 9. CDR3 size: 15 residues. The CDR3 spells CASSTYGRANGELFF. In DNA, the CDR3 is TGTGCCAGCTCAACATACGGGAGGGCGAACGGGGAGCTGTTTTTT.

This clonotype was recorded many times. The chain employs TRBV2 and TRBJ1-5; 7 positions match TRBD1. The CDR3 loop spans 14 amino acids. Germline-derived CDR1 and CDR2 are SNHLY and FYNNEI. Trimming cost V 8 bases and J 8 bases; bases outside gene matches: 12. Here the CDR3 reads CASGRQGILEPQHF. The CDR3 nucleotides are TGTGCCAGCGGTAGACAGGGTATTTTGGAGCCCCAGCATTTT.

In this sample, this clonotype turned up many times. The gene calls are TRBV15 and TRBJ1-1; the D gene is possibly TRBD1 (6 bases). With 2 bases removed from V and 0 bases from J, the gap between germline ends came to 10 bases. Germline loops: CDR1 LNHNV, CDR2 YYDKDF (reference sequence). This CDR3 is built from 15 residues. CDR3 region: CATSRHRAMNTEAFF. The DNA for the CDR3 is TGTGCCACCAGCAGACACAGGGCCATGAACACTGAAGCTTTCTTT.

The V gene is TRBV30, the J gene TRBJ2-7; unclear D gene. The CDR3 sequence is 11 residues long. Between the trimmed V and J ends, which lost 3 bases and 3 bases, there was a span of 6 bases. CDR1 is GTSNPN and CDR2 is SVGIG in the germline V gene (reference sequence). The CDR3 sequence is CAWSPGYEQYF. The CDR3 nucleotides read TGTGCCTGGAGCCCAGGCTACGAGCAGTACTTC.

This clonotype was observed at least ten times. This chain uses TRBV7-9 with TRBJ1-1, with D possibly being TRBD1 (6 bases). Looked up from germline, CDR1 is SEHNR and CDR2 is FQNEAQ (reference sequence). The CDR3 loop spans 13 amino acids. V was trimmed by 4 bases and J by 1 base, leaving 7 bases between them. The DNA for the CDR3 is TGTGCCAGCAGCTCGACAGGGAACACTGAAGCTTTCTTT. It translates to CASSSTGNTEAFF.

Ten or more counts support this clonotype. The J gene is TRBJ2-1, the V gene TRBV7-2, with 10 bases lining up with TRBD1. The V gene end was trimmed by 6 bases and the J gene end by 3 bases; junction bases not matched to a gene: 5. The V gene's germline CDR1 is SGHTA and CDR2 FQGNSA. This CDR3 spans 15 amino acids. The CDR3 here is CASRRDRGSYNEQFF. In DNA, the CDR3 is TGTGCCAGCAGACGGGACAGGGGAAGCTACAATGAGCAGTTCTTC. Together with reference TRBV7-2 and TRBJ2-1, the CDR3 gives the full variable domain: GAGVSQSPSNKVTEKGKDVELRCDPISGHTALYWYRQSLGQGLEFLIYFQGNSAPDKSGLPSDRFSAERTGGSVSTLTIQRTQQEDSAVYLCASRRDRGSYNEQFFGPGTRLTVL.

In its sample, this clonotype was seen many times. The DNA of the CDR3 is TGTGCCAGCAGTTCTCGGACGGGTAGCTATGGCTACACCTTC. It yields the protein CASSSRTGSYGYTF. This rearrangement joins TRBV2 to TRBJ1-2; D is unresolved. V was clipped by 5 bases and J by 4 bases, with 14 bases between them. The CDR3 runs 14 residues. Germline loops: CDR1 SNHLY, CDR2 FYNNEI.

This clonotype occurred many times. The chain carries TRBV10-2 and TRBJ2-3; 14 bases align to TRBD2. The CDR3 runs to 14 residues. Germline trimming cut 6 bases from V and 5 bases from J; bases unmatched to any gene: 1. From germline, CDR1 is WSHSY and CDR2 SAAADI. DNA of the CDR3: TGCGCCAGCAGGACTAGCGGGGGGGGAGATACGCAGTATTTT. Its translation is CASRTSGGGDTQYF.

This clonotype was counted between two and nine times. The chain carries TRBV6-6 and TRBJ1-1, with 7 nucleotides matching TRBD1. CDR1 MNHNY and CDR2 SVGAGI come from the germline V gene (reference sequence). The CDR3 consists of 12 residues. After removal of 7 bases from V and 8 bases from J, the junction contained 7 bases not matched to a gene. This CDR3 is CASTRKDREAFF. CDR3 coding DNA: TGTGCCAGCACCCGGAAGGACAGGGAAGCTTTCTTT.

This clonotype showed up many times. The chain couples TRBV5-1 to TRBJ2-1; no reliable D call. The CDR3 totals 11 residues. V gave up 5 bases and J gave up 1 base, with 1 base separating them. CDR1 and CDR2 from the germline V gene are SGHRS and YFSETQ. The CDR3 DNA follows: TGCGCCAGCAGGTCCTACAATGAGCAGTTCTTC. The encoded protein is CASRSYNEQFF.

The table lists this clonotype with many counts. The genes are TRBV20-1 and TRBJ2-7; possible D gene TRBD2, 6 bases. Trimming shortened V by 7 bases and J by 2 bases, and 18 bases separated the two germline ends. The CDR3 covers 14 residues. The V gene's germline CDR1 is DFQATT and CDR2 SNEGSKA (reference sequence). The CDR3 sequence: CSVLRPRGTYEQYF. In DNA form, the CDR3 reads TGCAGTGTTCTGAGGCCTCGCGGGACCTACGAGCAGTACTTC.

The table lists this clonotype with many counts. The rearrangement uses TRBV20-1 and TRBJ2-3, with D unresolved. CDR3 length: 12 amino acids. Germline CDR1 and CDR2: DFQATT and SNEGSKA (reference sequence). V lost 6 bases to trimming and J lost 2 bases, with 9 bases between them. The CDR3 reads CSARPNTDTQYF. The DNA for the CDR3 is TGCAGTGCGCGGCCTAACACAGATACGCAGTATTTT.

This clonotype was recorded at least ten times. The rearrangement uses TRBV7-2 and TRBJ2-2, with TRBD2 matching over 9 bases. Germline-derived CDR1 and CDR2 are SGHTA and FQGNSA. The CDR3 covers 20 residues. V lost 4 bases, J lost 2 bases, and 17 bases stayed unmatched. This CDR3 is CASSSKISGRLAVNTGELFF. The CDR3 DNA sequence: TGTGCCAGCAGCTCCAAGATTTCCGGAAGACTAGCGGTTAACACCGGGGAGCTGTTTTTT.

This clonotype was observed a handful of times. This chain uses TRBV2 with TRBJ2-3, with 11 bases matching TRBD2. The ends lost 6 bases at V and 2 bases at J; junction bases unmatched: 4. Germline values: CDR1 SNHLY, CDR2 FYNNEI. This CDR3 is 15 amino acids long. In DNA form, the CDR3 reads TGTGCCAGCAGGGAGGGACTAGCGGTCACAGATACGCAGTATTTT. Translating it yields CASREGLAVTDTQYF.

This clonotype has only a few counts. The chain employs TRBV4-2 and TRBJ2-7, with a weak D call TRBD2 (5 bases). The CDR3 covers 16 residues. Germline V CDR1 and CDR2: LGHNA, YNFKEQ. Trimming took off 0 bases at V and 5 bases at J, with 17 bases between the two ends. For the CDR3, the DNA is TGTGCCAGCAGCCAAGATAGAGGGCGAGTATCGGACGAGCAGTACTTC. This gives the protein CASSQDRGRVSDEQYF.

This clonotype has a count of ten or more. The rearrangement joins TRBV5-1 to TRBJ1-4; 9 bases line up with TRBD1. From germline, CDR1 is SGHRS and CDR2 YFSETQ. The junction had 9 bases not matched to a gene; V was cut back by 2 bases and J by 7 bases. There are 16 residues in the CDR3. CDR3 amino acids: CASSLSWDRVGEKLFF. CDR3 in DNA: TGCGCCAGCAGCTTAAGTTGGGACAGGGTTGGTGAAAAACTGTTTTTT.

The rearrangement uses TRBV27 and TRBJ2-3; D remains unclear. This CDR3 is 12 amino acids long. V was pared by 5 bases and J by 4 bases, with 7 bases between. Germline-derived CDR1 and CDR2 are MNHEY and SMNVEV (reference sequence). CDR3 sequence reads: CASSPRADTQYF. The CDR3 DNA reads TGTGCCAGCAGTCCCCGAGCAGATACGCAGTATTTT.

This clonotype was found many times. This chain connects TRBV12-5 to TRBJ2-5; D unclear. CDR3 size: 15 residues. Germline loops: CDR1 LGHNT, CDR2 FRNRAP. Trimming took 2 bases from V and 1 from J, leaving 11 bases between them. The CDR3 DNA follows: TGTGCTAGTGGTTTGTCCCCACCCCGCCAAGAGACCCAGTACTTC. Translated: CASGLSPPRQETQYF.

V is TRBV20-1 and J is TRBJ1-1, with unresolved D. Trimming took 4 bases from V and 4 from J, leaving 10 bases between them. Germline V gene lookup returns CDR1 DFQATT and CDR2 SNEGSKA (reference sequence). The CDR3 is 12 amino acids. CDR3 in amino acids: CSAIRIPTEAFF. Here the CDR3 DNA reads TGCAGTGCTATAAGGATCCCCACTGAAGCTTTCTTT.

The chain joins TRBV5-1 to TRBJ2-7; 8 nucleotides match TRBD1. Germline values: CDR1 SGHRS, CDR2 YFSETQ. With V trimmed by 4 bases and J by 4 bases, 4 bases remained unmatched. This CDR3 comprises 13 residues. The CDR3 DNA follows: TGCGCCAGCAGCGGGACAGGTCGGTACGAGCAGTACTTC. It yields the protein CASSGTGRYEQYF. Full variable domain (missing parts from reference TRBV5-1 and TRBJ2-7): KAGVTQTPRYLIKTRGQQVTLSCSPISGHRSVSWYQQTPGQGLQFLFEYFSETQRNKGNFPGRFSGRQFSNSRSEMNVSTLELGDSALYLCASSGTGRYEQYFGPGTRLTVT.